This TCR beta chain was observed in a study of monozygotic twins with inflammatory bowel disease. Study-level points and caveats: Among IBD patients, fewer clonotypes were shared with others than among healthy twins, especially with disease activity. The inverse Simpson measure of TCRbeta diversity was lower in IBD patients than in healthy co-twins.

A word on this clonotype: Antigen specificity is unknown.

Nested PCRs of about 17 and 10 cycles, two in total, were run on TCRalpha and TCRbeta cDNA. TCRdb reprocessed the 5' RACE reads and reports one entry per CDR3 protein, with no DNA. Recorded for this sample: about 43,000 distinct CDR3 sequences. Sample: blood. The receptor comes from a human donor with ulcerative colitis or Crohn's disease, or a healthy co-twin of an affected twin (not recorded which).

This chain's CDR3 is CASSLDSSGGGEQFF. V usage is TRBV7-2 and J usage is TRBJ2-1; absent DNA, TCRdb's TRBD1 call cannot be checked. The V gene's germline CDR1 is SGHTA and CDR2 FQGNSA. The CDR3 has 15 amino acids.